The entry below describes one T cell receptor (beta chain). Germline V CDR1 and CDR2: MNHNS, SASEGT. The CDR3 covers 16 residues. V gave up 0 bases and J gave up 3 bases; unmatched junction bases: 8. The data were taken from a study of OX40 agonist ivuxolimab in advanced cancers. Assay: immunoSEQ multiplex PCR; the TCRdb copy retains only in-frame clones and omits some. In the table there are roughly 120,000 clones, approximately 90% of which are singletons. The sample here was CD4+ or CD8+ T cells sorted from blood, taken in a trial of the OX40 agonist ivuxolimab. The gene calls are TRBV6-1 and TRBJ2-7; 7 nucleotides line up with TRBD1. This receptor was obtained from an adult with an advanced solid tumor such as melanoma, head and neck, liver or kidney cancer. The CDR3 DNA follows: TGTGCCAGCAGTGAAGCGGGCGTCCGGGACAGCTACGAGCAGTACTTC. This encodes CASSEAGVRDSYEQYF.